This T cell receptor beta chain derives from a study of T-cell memory formation after mild COVID-19. From the 5' RACE reads, TCRdb called clonotypes with MiXCR, one entry per CDR3 protein. The profile shows around 440,000 distinct CDR3 sequences, 18% of them singletons. The CDR3 length is 15 residues. V gave up 6 bases and J gave up 10 bases, with 22 bases separating them. Per the germline V gene, CDR1 is MNHEY and CDR2 is SMNVEV (reference sequence). This TCR was sampled from an adult woman who had mild COVID-19 (a few samples of this study predate the infection). Cell type and time point are not known. Source material: PBMCs or a T cell subset sorted from them (not recorded which). The V and J genes are TRBV27 and TRBJ2-1; a weak D match, TRBD2 (6 bases). The CDR3 loop reads CASSLLGGNVYEQFF. CDR3 coding DNA: TGTGCCAGCAGCCTACTTGGGGGGAACGTCTACGAGCAGTTCTTC.